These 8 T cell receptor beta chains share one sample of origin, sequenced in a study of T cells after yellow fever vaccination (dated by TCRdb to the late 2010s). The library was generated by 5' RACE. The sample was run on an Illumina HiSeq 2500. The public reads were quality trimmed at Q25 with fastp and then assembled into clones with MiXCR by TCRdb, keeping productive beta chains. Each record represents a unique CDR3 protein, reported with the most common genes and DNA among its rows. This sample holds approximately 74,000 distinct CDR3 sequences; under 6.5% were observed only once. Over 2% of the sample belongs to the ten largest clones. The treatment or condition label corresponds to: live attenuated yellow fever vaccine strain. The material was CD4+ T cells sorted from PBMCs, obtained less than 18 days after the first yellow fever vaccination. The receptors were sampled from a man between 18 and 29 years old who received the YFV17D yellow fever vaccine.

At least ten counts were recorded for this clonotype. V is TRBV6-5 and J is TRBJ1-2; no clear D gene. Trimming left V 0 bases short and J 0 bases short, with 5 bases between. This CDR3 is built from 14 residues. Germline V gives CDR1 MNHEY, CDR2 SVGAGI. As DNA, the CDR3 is TGTGCCAGCAGTTACTCGCCGGCTAACTATGGCTACACCTTC. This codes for CASSYSPANYGYTF.

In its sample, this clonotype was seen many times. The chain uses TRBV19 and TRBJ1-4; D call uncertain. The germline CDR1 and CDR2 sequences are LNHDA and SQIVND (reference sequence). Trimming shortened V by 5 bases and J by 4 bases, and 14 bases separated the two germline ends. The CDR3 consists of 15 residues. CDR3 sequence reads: CASSHPPSFNEKLFF. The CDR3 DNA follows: TGTGCCAGTAGTCATCCCCCCAGCTTTAATGAAAAACTGTTTTTT.

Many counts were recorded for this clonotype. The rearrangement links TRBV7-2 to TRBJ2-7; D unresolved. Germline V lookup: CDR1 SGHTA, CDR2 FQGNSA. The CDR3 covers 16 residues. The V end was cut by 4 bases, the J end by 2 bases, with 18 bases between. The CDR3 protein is CASSSQVASKPYEQYF. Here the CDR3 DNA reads TGTGCCAGCAGCTCCCAGGTGGCTAGTAAACCCTACGAGCAGTACTTC.

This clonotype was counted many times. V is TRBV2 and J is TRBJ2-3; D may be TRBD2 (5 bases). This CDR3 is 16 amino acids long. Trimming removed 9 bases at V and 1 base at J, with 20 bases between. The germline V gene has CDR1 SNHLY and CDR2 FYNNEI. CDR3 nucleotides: TGTGCCAGTGGCGCCGGGATGGGGAAGGGCACAGATACGCAGTATTTT. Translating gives CASGAGMGKGTDTQYF.

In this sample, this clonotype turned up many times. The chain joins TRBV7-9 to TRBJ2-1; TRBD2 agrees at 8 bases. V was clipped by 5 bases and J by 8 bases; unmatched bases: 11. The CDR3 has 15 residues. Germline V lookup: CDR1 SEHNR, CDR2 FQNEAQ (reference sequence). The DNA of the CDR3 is TGTGCCAGCAGCCTAACCGGGACTAGGGGTCATGAGCAGTTCTTC. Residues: CASSLTGTRGHEQFF.

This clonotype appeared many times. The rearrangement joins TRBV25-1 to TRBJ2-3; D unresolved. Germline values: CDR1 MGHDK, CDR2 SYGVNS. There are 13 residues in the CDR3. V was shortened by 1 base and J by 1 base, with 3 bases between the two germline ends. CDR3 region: CASSELGTDTQYF. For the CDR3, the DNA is TGTGCCAGCAGTGAATTGGGCACAGATACGCAGTATTTT. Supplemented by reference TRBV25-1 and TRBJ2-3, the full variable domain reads EADIYQTPRYLVIGTGKKITLECSQTMGHDKMYWYQQDPGMELHLIHYSYGVNSTEKGDLSSESTVSRIRTEHFPLTLESARPSHTSQYLCASSELGTDTQYFGPGTRLTVL.

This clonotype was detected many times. The CDR3 bases are TGTGCCAGCAGTTGGGGACAGCCTAATGAAAAACTGTTTTTT. Its protein is CASSWGQPNEKLFF. The J gene is TRBJ1-4, the V gene TRBV12-3 or TRBV12-4; 7 bases align to TRBD1. The ends lost 4 bases at V and 3 bases at J; junction bases unmatched: 2. The CDR3 is 14 amino acids.

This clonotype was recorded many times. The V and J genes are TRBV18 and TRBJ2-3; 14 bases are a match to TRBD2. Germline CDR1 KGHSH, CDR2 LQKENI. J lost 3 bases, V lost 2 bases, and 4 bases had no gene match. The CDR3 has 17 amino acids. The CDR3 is CASSPGLAGGMTDTQYF. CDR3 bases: TGTGCCAGCTCACCAGGACTAGCGGGGGGAATGACAGATACGCAGTATTTT.